One sample yielded the 5 T cell receptor beta chains listed below, sequenced in a study of blood T cell repertoires in COVID-19. Using immunoSEQ multiplex PCR, the repertoire was profiled, and TCRdb retains in-frame clones only, with some absent. Here the sample spans around 76,000 clones, roughly 80% being singletons. The sample consisted of peripheral blood. The origin of the receptors is a man aged 25-40 years with COVID-19, enrolled during active disease.

J is TRBJ2-4 and V is TRBV19, with D possibly TRBD1 on 5 matching bases. Between the trimmed V and J ends, which lost 3 bases and 1 base, there was a span of 13 bases. The CDR3 spans 16 residues. Germline V lookup: CDR1 LNHDA, CDR2 SQIVND (reference sequence). The CDR3 nucleotides are TGTGCCAGTAGTATTGGGAACCCAGGGGCCAAAAACATTCAGTACTTC. It translates to CASSIGNPGAKNIQYF.

The chain couples TRBV7-2 to TRBJ1-1, with 9 bases aligning to TRBD1. The germline V gene encodes CDR1 SGHTA and CDR2 FQGNSA. This CDR3 comprises 15 residues. V lost 5 bases, J lost 4 bases, and 8 bases stayed unmatched. The CDR3 loop reads CASSPAGTGSTEAFF. The CDR3 nucleotides read TGTGCCAGCAGCCCAGCGGGGACAGGGTCCACTGAAGCTTTCTTT. The full variable domain, rest sourced from reference TRBV7-2 and TRBJ1-1, is GAGVSQSPSNKVTEKGKDVELRCDPISGHTALYWYRQSLGQGLEFLIYFQGNSAPDKSGLPSDRFSAERTGGSVSTLTIQRTQQEDSAVYLCASSPAGTGSTEAFFGQGTRLTVV.

The chain has TRBV28 and TRBJ2-7, with no clear D. With 7 bases removed from V and 0 bases from J, the gap between germline ends came to 13 bases. The germline V gene encodes CDR1 MDHEN and CDR2 SYDVKM. CDR3 length equals 14 residues. CDR3 in amino acids: CASTGGFSSYEQYF. CDR3 sequence (DNA): TGTGCCAGCACCGGCGGCTTTAGCTCCTACGAGCAGTACTTC.

This chain joins TRBV30 and TRBJ2-1; no clear D. The CDR3 extends over 11 amino acids. Germline assignment: CDR1 GTSNPN and CDR2 SVGIG (reference sequence). The V gene lost 3 bases and the J gene lost 4 bases, with 4 bases spanning the gap. The CDR3, as DNA: TGTGCCTGGAGACAGTACAATGAGCAGTTCTTC. This gives the protein CAWRQYNEQFF.

The chain's CDR3 is CASSQQGLNTGELFF. CDR3 DNA sequence: TGTGCCAGCAGCCAACAGGGGTTAAACACCGGGGAGCTGTTTTTT. The chain carries TRBV14 and TRBJ2-2; the D gene is possibly TRBD1 (6 bases). The CDR3 is 15 residues long. Germline lookup yields CDR1 SGHDN and CDR2 FVKESK. Trimming took 2 bases from V and 2 from J, leaving 9 bases between them.